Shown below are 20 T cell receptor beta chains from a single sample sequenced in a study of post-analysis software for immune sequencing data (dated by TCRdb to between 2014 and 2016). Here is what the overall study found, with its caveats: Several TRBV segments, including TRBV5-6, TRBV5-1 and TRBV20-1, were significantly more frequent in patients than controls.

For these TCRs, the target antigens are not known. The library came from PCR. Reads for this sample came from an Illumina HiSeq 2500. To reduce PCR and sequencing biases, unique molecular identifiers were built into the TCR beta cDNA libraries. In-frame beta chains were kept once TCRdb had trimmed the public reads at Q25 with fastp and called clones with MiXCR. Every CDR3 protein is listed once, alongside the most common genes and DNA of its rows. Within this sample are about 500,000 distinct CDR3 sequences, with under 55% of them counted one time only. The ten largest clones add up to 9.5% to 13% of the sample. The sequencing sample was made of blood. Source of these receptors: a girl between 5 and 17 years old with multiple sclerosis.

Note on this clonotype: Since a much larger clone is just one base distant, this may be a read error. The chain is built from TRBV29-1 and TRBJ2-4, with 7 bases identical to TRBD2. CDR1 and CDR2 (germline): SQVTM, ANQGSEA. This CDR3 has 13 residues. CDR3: CSVENPKRDEQHF. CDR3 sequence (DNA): TGCAGCGTCGAAAACCCAAAGCGGGACGAGCAGCACTTC.

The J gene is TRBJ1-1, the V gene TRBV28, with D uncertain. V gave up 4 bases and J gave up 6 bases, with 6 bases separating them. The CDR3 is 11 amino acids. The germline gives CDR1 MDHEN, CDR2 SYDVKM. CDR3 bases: TGTGCCAGCAGTTCGGAACCTGAAGCTTTCTTT. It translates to CASSSEPEAFF.

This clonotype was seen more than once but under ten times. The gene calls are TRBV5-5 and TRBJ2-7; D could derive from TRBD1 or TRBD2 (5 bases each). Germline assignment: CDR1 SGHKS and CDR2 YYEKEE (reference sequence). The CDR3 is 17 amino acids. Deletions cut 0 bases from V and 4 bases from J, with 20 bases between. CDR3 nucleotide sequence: TGTGCCAGCAGCTTGGGGGACCATGGCCGGGCGATTTACGAGCAGTACTTC. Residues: CASSLGDHGRAIYEQYF.

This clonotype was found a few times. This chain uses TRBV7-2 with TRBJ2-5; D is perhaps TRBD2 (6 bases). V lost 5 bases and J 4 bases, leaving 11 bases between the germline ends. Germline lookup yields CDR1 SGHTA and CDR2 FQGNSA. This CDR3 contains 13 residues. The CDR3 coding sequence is TGTGCCAGCAGCCTGACTAGAAGAGAGACCCAGTACTTC. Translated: CASSLTRRETQYF.

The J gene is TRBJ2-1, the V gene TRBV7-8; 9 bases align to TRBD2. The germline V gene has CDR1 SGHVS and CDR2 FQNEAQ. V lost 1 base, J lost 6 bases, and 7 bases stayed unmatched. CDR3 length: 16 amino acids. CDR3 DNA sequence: TGTGCCAGCAGCTTAGGGGGTAGCGGGAGATTCAATGAGCAGTTCTTC. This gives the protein CASSLGGSGRFNEQFF.

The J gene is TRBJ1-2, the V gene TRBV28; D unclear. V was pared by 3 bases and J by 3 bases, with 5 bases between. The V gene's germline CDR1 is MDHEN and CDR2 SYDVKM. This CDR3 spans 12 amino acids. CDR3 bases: TGTGCCAGCAGTTTCAATGACTATGGCTACACCTTC. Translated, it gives CASSFNDYGYTF.

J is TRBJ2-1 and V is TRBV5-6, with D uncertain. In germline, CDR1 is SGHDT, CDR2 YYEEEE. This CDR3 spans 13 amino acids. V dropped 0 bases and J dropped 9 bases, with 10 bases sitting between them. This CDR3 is CASSLGTAPEQFF. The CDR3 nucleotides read TGTGCCAGCAGCTTGGGCACGGCTCCTGAGCAGTTCTTC.

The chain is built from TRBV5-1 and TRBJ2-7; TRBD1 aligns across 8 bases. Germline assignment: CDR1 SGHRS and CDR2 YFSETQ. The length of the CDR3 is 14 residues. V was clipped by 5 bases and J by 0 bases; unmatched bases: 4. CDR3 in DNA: TGCGCCAGCAGGACAGGGGACCCCTCCTACGAGCAGTACTTC. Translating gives CASRTGDPSYEQYF.

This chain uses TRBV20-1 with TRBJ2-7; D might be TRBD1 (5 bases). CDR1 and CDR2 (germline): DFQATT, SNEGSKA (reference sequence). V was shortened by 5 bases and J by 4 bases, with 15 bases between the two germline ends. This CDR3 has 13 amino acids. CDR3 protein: CSAAPVGRYEQYF. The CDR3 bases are TGCAGTGCTGCCCCGGTGGGGCGTTACGAGCAGTACTTC.

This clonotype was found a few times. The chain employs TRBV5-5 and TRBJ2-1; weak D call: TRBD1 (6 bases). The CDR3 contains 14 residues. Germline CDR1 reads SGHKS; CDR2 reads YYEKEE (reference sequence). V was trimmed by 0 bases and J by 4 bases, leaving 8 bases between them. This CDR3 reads CASSLDRVYNEQFF. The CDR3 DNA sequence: TGTGCCAGCAGCTTGGACAGGGTTTACAATGAGCAGTTCTTC.

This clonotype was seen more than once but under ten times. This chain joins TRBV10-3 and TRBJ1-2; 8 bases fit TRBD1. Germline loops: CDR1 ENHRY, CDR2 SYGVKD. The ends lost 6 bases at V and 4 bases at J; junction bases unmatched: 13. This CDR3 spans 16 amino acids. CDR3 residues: CAISRTGYSGVYGYTF. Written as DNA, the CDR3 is TGTGCCATCAGCCGGACAGGGTATTCTGGGGTCTATGGCTACACCTTC.

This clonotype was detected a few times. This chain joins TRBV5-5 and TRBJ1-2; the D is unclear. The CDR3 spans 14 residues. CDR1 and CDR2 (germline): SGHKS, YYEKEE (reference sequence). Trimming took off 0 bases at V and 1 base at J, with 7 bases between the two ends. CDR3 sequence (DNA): TGTGCCAGCAGCTTGGTGCGGGTTAACTATGGCTACACCTTC. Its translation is CASSLVRVNYGYTF.

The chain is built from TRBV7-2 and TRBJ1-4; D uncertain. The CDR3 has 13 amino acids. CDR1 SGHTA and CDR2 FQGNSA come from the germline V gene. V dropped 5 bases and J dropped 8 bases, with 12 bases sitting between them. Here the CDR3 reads CASSQRAGEKLFF. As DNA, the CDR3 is TGTGCCAGCAGCCAACGAGCGGGAGAAAAACTGTTTTTT.

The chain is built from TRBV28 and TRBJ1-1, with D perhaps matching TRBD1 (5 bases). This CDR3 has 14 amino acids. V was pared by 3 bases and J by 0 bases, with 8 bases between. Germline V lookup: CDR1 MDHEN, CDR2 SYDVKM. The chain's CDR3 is CASSFRQLNTEAFF. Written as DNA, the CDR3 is TGTGCCAGCAGTTTTAGACAGCTGAACACTGAAGCTTTCTTT.

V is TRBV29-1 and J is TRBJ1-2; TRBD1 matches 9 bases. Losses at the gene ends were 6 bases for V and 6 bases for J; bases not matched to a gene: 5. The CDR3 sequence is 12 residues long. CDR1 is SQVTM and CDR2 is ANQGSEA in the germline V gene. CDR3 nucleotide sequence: TGCAGCGTGGAGGACAGGGGCAATGGCTACACCTTC. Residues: CSVEDRGNGYTF.

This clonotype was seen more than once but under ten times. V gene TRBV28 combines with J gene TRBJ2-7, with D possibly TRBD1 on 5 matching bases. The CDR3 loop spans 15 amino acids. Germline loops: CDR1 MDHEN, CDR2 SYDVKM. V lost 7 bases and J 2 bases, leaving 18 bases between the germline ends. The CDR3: CASTPGHSPTYEQYF. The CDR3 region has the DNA TGTGCCAGCACCCCAGGACACTCCCCAACCTACGAGCAGTACTTC.

In nucleotides, the CDR3 is TGTGCCAGTAGTATTAGGGCTAGCAGTGATGAGCAGTTCTTC. It translates to CASSIRASSDEQFF. The chain combines TRBV19 with TRBJ2-1, with D perhaps matching TRBD2 (5 bases). The V gene lost 3 bases and the J gene lost 8 bases, with 14 bases spanning the gap. From germline, CDR1 is LNHDA and CDR2 SQIVND (reference sequence). The CDR3 contains 14 residues.

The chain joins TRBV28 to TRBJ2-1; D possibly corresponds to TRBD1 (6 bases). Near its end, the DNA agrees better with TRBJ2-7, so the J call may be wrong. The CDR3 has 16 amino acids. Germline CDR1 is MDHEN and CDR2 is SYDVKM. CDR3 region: CASSPLQGDSYNEQYF. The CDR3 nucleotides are TGTGCCAGCAGCCCTTTACAGGGAGACTCCTACAATGAGCAGTACTTC.

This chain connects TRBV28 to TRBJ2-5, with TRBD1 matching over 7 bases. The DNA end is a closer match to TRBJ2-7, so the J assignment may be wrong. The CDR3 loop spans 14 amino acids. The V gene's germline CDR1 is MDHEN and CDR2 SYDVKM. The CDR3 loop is CASRHQTGFYEQYF. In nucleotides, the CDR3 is TGTGCCAGCAGACATCAGACAGGGTTTTACGAGCAGTACTTC.

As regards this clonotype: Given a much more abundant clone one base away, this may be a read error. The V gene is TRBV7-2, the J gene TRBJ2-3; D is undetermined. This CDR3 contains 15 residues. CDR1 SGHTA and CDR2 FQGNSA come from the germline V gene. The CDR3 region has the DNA TGTGCCAGCAGCCGAGGTGGACGGAGCACAGATACGCGGTATTTT. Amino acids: CASSRGGRSTDTRYF.